What follows is one T cell receptor beta chain and its context. This sample is drawn from a study of blood T cell repertoires in COVID-19. Study-wide background: The United States, Italy and Spain were the sources of the acute and convalescent COVID-19 samples. PBMCs, B-cell-depleted T cells, or T cells provided the cDNA or gDNA that made up the material.

Trimming removed 1 base at V and 12 bases at J, with 16 bases between. Germline CDR1 reads SGHVS; CDR2 reads FQNEAQ. The CDR3 covers 14 residues. Original methodology: From reference gene primer amplification, estimates of nucleated cell counts were derived. Profiled with immunoSEQ multiplex PCR; TCRdb holds only in-frame clones, not every one. V, J and clone size are taken as reported in that table, and D and trimming were inferred from the DNA itself. The sample has 200,000 to 250,000 clones; about 81% are singletons. Seattle patients were enrolled while actively infected and followed longitudinally.

This TCR came from a woman aged 70 to 79 with COVID-19, enrolled during active disease. The V gene is TRBV7-8, the J gene TRBJ2-1; a weak D match, TRBD2 (6 bases). Sequences were obtained from peripheral blood. This CDR3 is CASSLGGGTFVQFF. The DNA for the CDR3 is TGTGCCAGCAGCTTAGGTGGGGGGACTTTTGTGCAGTTCTTC. Using reference TRBV7-8 and TRBJ2-1 for the parts outside the CDR3, the full variable domain is GAGVSQSPRYKVAKRGQDVALRCDPISGHVSLFWYQQALGQGPEFLTYFQNEAQLDKSGLPSDRFFAERPEGSVSTLKIQRTQQEDSAVYLCASSLGGGTFVQFFGPGTRLTVL.